This T cell receptor (beta chain) was sequenced for a study of T cell clonality in common variable immunodeficiency (dated by TCRdb to about 2015). The paper's findings and limits, for the study overall: Correlations of repertoire features with clinical complications were constrained by heterogeneity among patients within the CVID cohort. Compared with healthy controls, CVID subjects showed increased TCRbeta clonality (t-test p = 0.018), a feature most characteristic of about a third of subjects. Healthy controls shared more TCRbeta clones with each other than CVID subjects shared among themselves (p < 0.0001). According to the authors, figuring out what caused the increased clonality in CVID would require sequencing the repertoires of T cell subpopulations. CVID TCRbeta sequences reportedly showed fewer deletions and N-nucleotide insertions and lacked highly modified clones with 13 or more V deletions. Although equal DNA input was used, an average of about 81,820 unique sequences per sample was obtained for controls, compared with approximately 30,000 for CVID samples.

Trimming removed 9 bases from V and 6 bases from J; the gene matches leave 18 bases unexplained. The CDR3 goes from the cysteine to the phenylalanine over 16 residues. The CDR3 was read in part: 39 bases, with the frame set at base 1. The germline V gene (reference sequence) sets CDR1 to LNHDA and CDR2 to SQIVND. Both CVID patients and healthy controls were predominantly of Caucasian heritage. Heparinized peripheral whole blood samples of about 4.5 to 9 ml were obtained from each donor. TCRbeta CDR3 repertoires were sequenced from genomic DNA of adults with common variable immune deficiency (CVID) and healthy adult controls. There were approximately 22 healthy adult volunteers in the control group (approximately 12 female and some ten male), ranging in age from about 20 to 70 years, with a mean age of around 31. Diluted blood was density-centrifuged over Hypaque 1077 or Ficoll-Paque to isolate peripheral blood mononuclear cells. Unsorted mononuclear cells served as the source of genomic DNA, which was extracted either by Qiagen column purification or by a centrifugation-based method.

Equivalent amounts of genomic DNA from CVID and control samples were used as sequencing input. For every sample, a 60 bp segment covering the rearranged TCRbeta CDR3 region was amplified and then sequenced. The immunoSEQ assay, a bias-corrected multiplex PCR combined with high-throughput sequencing, was used for TCRbeta amplification. Per the source publication's procedure: Every unique nucleotide sequence counted as a clone and was annotated with V, D and J genes, copy number and frequency. Sequences were labeled productive if in frame, and non-productive if out of frame or containing stop codons. As previously described, Shannon's entropy was used to calculate clonality. The predicted amino acid sequences of productive clones were used to derive mean CDR3 Kyte-Doolittle hydropathy. Scaled V gene usage was hierarchically clustered using Manhattan distance and complete linkage with the R hclust function. Sharing of clones by CDR3 amino acid sequence was evaluated by resampling 12 repertoires per group over 100 rounds. The repertoires were searched for roughly 69 published EBV-specific and some 240 published CMV-specific TCRbeta sequences. Two CVID samples that yielded fewer than 10,000 sequences were excluded from the analysis, so 42 CVID repertoires were retained. TCRdb's version of the immuneACCESS table is confined to in-frame rearrangements and falls short of the full clone set. An unresolved V gene accounts for under half of the shortfall where checked; the remainder is of unknown origin. V and J calls and clone size come straight from that table; D and trimming were deduced from the DNA. This sample has 30,000 to 40,000 clones, none of them a singleton. The top ten constitute around 2.6% of the sample.

This clone was seen many times. No antigen is known for it. The read is 3 residues too short to cover the CDR3 end, so that end is filled in from the germline J gene. This clonotype originated in a person aged 18 to 70 in good health. The sequence links TRBV19 to TRBJ2-7; 9 bases in between match TRBD2. Input material: peripheral blood mononuclear cells. The covered CDR3 bases are TGTGCCAGACAACACCTCGGAGCGGGAGGCTGCCGCGAG. The translation is CARQHLGAGGCRE. The whole CDR3 is CARQHLGAGGCREQYF. The reference TRBV19 and TRBJ2-7 proteins fill in what lies around the CDR3, so the full variable domain reads DGGITQSPKYLFRKEGQNVTLSCEQNLNHDAMYWYRQDPGQGLRLIYYSQIVNDFQKGDIAEGYSVSREKKESFPLTVTSAQKNPTAFYLCARQHLGAGGCREQYFGPGTRLTVT.